This T cell receptor (beta chain) came from a study of memory CD4+ T cells and cytomegalovirus serostatus. Looking at the study overall: This sample comes from healthy Belgian adults, eight or nine CMV seropositive, 24 seronegative.

As to this clone: Its antigen is not identified.

Findings and caveats of the study: About 40% of the 164 known CMV-associated TCRbeta sequences appeared in CD4+ memory.

Trimming left V 10 bases short and J 7 bases short, with 17 bases between. Germline V gene sequence: CDR1 MNHEY, CDR2 SVGAGI. There are 13 residues in the CDR3. The sort gate was single viable CD3+CD4+CD8-CD45RO+ cells for memory CD4+ T cells. Total CD4+ T cells were enriched by CD4 positive selection. Authors' processing steps: Out-of-frame sequences were removed, leaving some 2 million distinct TCRbeta sequences. Profiled with immunoSEQ multiplex PCR; TCRdb holds only in-frame clones, not every one. From that table come the V and J calls and clone size; the DNA was used to work out D and trimming. The repertoire holds 50,000 or so clones, with roughly 80% as singletons.

The rearrangement links TRBV6-5 to TRBJ1-5, with D perhaps matching TRBD1 (6 bases). The material sequenced was memory CD4+ T cells from blood. The clonotype comes from an adult in good health and CMV-seronegative. DNA of the CDR3: TGTGCCACAACCCGACAGGTCGGACAGCCCCAGCATTTT. Translated, it gives CATTRQVGQPQHF.